The rows below give T cell receptor beta chains drawn from one sample of a study of Ad26.COV2.S vaccination and SARS-CoV-2 variants. Only in-frame clones appear in the TCRdb table, and some are missing; sequencing was by immunoSEQ multiplex PCR. Of roughly 350,000 clones listed, approximately 90% are singletons. The starting material was peripheral blood, obtained in a trial of Ad26.COV2.S vaccine versus placebo. These receptors were obtained from a person between 18 and 65 years old who received the Ad26.COV2.S COVID-19 vaccine or a placebo. CDR3s include the opening cysteine and the closing phenylalanine or tryptophan. The D gene is left open where the match is weak. Size is stated for part of the rows, as once, few or many counts, or as a class when the clone is expanded.

j_call v_call clone_size d_call cdr3_aa cdr3_nt
TRBJ2-1 TRBV10-2 few TRBD1 CASRQGQGYNEQFF TGCGCCAGCCGACAGGGGCAGGGTTACAATGAGCAGTTCTTC
TRBJ1-1 TRBV4-3 - - CASSQTISSEAFF TGCGCCAGCAGCCAAACGATTTCATCAGAAGCTTTCTTT
TRBJ2-1 TRBV2 - - CASKGSYNEQFF TGTGCCAGCAAGGGCTCCTACAATGAGCAGTTCTTC
TRBJ2-7 TRBV11-3 - - CASSLGSDYEQYF TGTGCCAGCAGCTTAGGGTCGGATTACGAGCAGTACTTC
TRBJ1-1 TRBV5-1 - TRBD1 CASSAPGQKGRMNTEAFF TGCGCCAGCAGCGCACCGGGACAGAAAGGGCGTATGAACACTGAAGCTTTCTTT
TRBJ2-7 TRBV6-1 once TRBD2 CASSEEVSGSVYEQYF TGTGCCAGCAGTGAAGAGGTTAGCGGGAGTGTTTACGAGCAGTACTTC
TRBJ1-4 TRBV28 - TRBD1 CASSFSSGGGEKLFF TGTGCCAGCAGTTTCTCCTCAGGGGGCGGTGAAAAACTGTTTTTT
TRBJ2-2 TRBV6-6 - - CASSRFRDGTNTGELFF TGTGCCAGCAGTAGATTCCGGGACGGGACGAACACCGGGGAGCTGTTTTTT
TRBJ2-1 TRBV5-1 - - CASSLQPGSEQFF TGCGCCAGCAGCTTACAACCGGGAAGTGAGCAGTTCTTC
TRBJ2-1 TRBV7-9 - TRBD2 CASSLISGRAPYNEQFF TGTGCCAGCAGCTTAATTAGCGGGAGGGCCCCGTACAATGAGCAGTTCTTC
TRBJ2-7 TRBV2 - - CASIKQGSSYEQYF TGTGCCAGCATTAAACAGGGAAGCTCCTACGAGCAGTACTTC
TRBJ1-2 TRBV7-9 - TRBD1 CASSLGQGTNYGYTF TGTGCCAGCAGTCTCGGACAGGGGACTAACTATGGCTACACCTTC
TRBJ1-5 TRBV6-5 - - CASRARGEVPQHF TGTGCCAGCAGAGCTCGGGGTGAGGTGCCCCAGCATTTT
TRBJ2-3 TRBV4-3 - - CASSQHDPTDTQYF TGCGCCAGCAGCCAACACGACCCCACAGATACGCAGTATTTT
TRBJ1-1 TRBV11-2 once - CASSLGKNTEAFF TGTGCCAGCAGCTTAGGAAAAAACACTGAAGCTTTCTTT
TRBJ2-7 TRBV27 - TRBD1 CASSSPGQGSYEQYF TGTGCCAGCAGTAGCCCCGGACAGGGGTCCTACGAGCAGTACTTC
TRBJ2-5 TRBV19 - TRBD2 CASSQRGRLNQETQYF TGTGCCAGTAGTCAACGCGGGAGGCTCAACCAAGAGACCCAGTACTTC
TRBJ2-3 TRBV18 - - CASSPRVEDTQYF TGTGCCAGCTCACCAAGGGTCGAAGATACGCAGTATTTT
TRBJ2-7 TRBV19 - - CASSMGSSYEQYF TGTGCCAGTAGTATGGGGAGCTCCTACGAGCAGTACTTC
TRBJ1-1 TRBV10-2 - - CASSQKTENTEAFF TGCGCCAGCAGTCAAAAGACAGAGAACACTGAAGCTTTCTTT
TRBJ2-7 TRBV6-1 - - CASSEWQPGTYEQYF TGTGCCAGCAGTGAATGGCAGCCGGGCACCTACGAGCAGTACTTC
TRBJ1-1 TRBV9 - TRBD1 CASSRGPQGTEAFF TGTGCCAGCAGCAGGGGGCCTCAGGGGACTGAAGCTTTCTTT
TRBJ1-3 TRBV9 - - CASSVGWGEAGNTIYF TGTGCCAGCAGCGTAGGGTGGGGGGAAGCTGGAAACACCATATATTTT
TRBJ2-3 TRBV7-8 - TRBD2 CAGGLAGGPTDTQYF TGTGCCGGGGGACTAGCGGGAGGGCCCACAGATACGCAGTATTTT
TRBJ2-2 TRBV5-1 - - CASSLTGIGELFF TGCGCCAGCAGCTTAACGGGGATCGGGGAGCTGTTTTTT
TRBJ2-7 TRBV5-1 - TRBD1 CASSFGTGDYEQYF TGCGCCAGCAGCTTCGGGACAGGAGACTACGAGCAGTACTTC
TRBJ2-5 TRBV29-1 - TRBD2 CSVSGGFQETQYF TGCAGCGTGAGCGGGGGATTCCAAGAGACCCAGTACTTC
TRBJ1-4 TRBV27 once - CASRRAPNEKLFF TGTGCCAGCAGGAGGGCCCCGAATGAAAAACTGTTTTTT
TRBJ2-7 TRBV5-5 - TRBD1 CASEGTEAYEQYF TGTGCCAGCGAGGGGACAGAGGCCTACGAGCAGTACTTC
TRBJ1-4 TRBV19 - - CASSISAGTNEKLFF TGTGCCAGTAGTATCTCGGCAGGGACTAATGAAAAACTGTTTTTT
TRBJ2-2 TRBV12-5 - - CASGLWPNTGELFF TGTGCTAGTGGTTTGTGGCCTAACACCGGGGAGCTGTTTTTT
TRBJ2-7 TRBV6-1 few - CASSEAAGSPYEQYF TGTGCCAGCAGTGAAGCGGCGGGGAGCCCCTACGAGCAGTACTTC
TRBJ2-7 TRBV4-1 - - CASSQEAASHEQYF TGCGCCAGCAGCCAAGAGGCGGCGAGCCACGAGCAGTACTTC
TRBJ2-5 TRBV7-2 - - CASSLAGYQETQYF TGTGCCAGCAGCTTAGCAGGGTACCAAGAGACCCAGTACTTC
TRBJ2-7 TRBV3-1/TRBV3-2 many - CASSQDRLVGAYEQYF TGTGCCAGCAGCCAAGATCGGCTAGTGGGGGCCTACGAGCAGTACTTC
TRBJ1-1 TRBV7-2 - TRBD1 CASSLGGDRDAFF TGTGCCAGCAGCTTAGGGGGGGACAGGGATGCTTTCTTT
TRBJ2-2 TRBV15 few - CATQGTGELFF TGTGCCACTCAGGGGACCGGGGAGCTGTTTTTT
TRBJ2-5 TRBV30 - TRBD1 CAWSAPGQRSGTQYF TGTGCCTGGAGTGCCCCGGGACAGAGGTCGGGGACCCAGTACTTC
TRBJ2-7 TRBV3-1/TRBV3-2 - - CASSQEFGEQYF TGTGCCAGCAGCCAGGAGTTCGGGGAGCAGTACTTC
TRBJ2-7 TRBV12-5 - TRBD1 CASGLYRDRDYEQYF TGTGCTAGTGGTTTGTACCGGGACAGGGACTACGAGCAGTACTTC
TRBJ2-7 TRBV19 - - CASSIDLTGEQYF TGTGCCAGTAGTATAGACTTAACAGGGGAGCAGTACTTC
TRBJ1-1 TRBV27 - TRBD1 CAIHRGTEAFF TGTGCCATCCACAGGGGCACTGAAGCTTTCTTT
TRBJ1-1 TRBV6-1 - - CASSEVVSLETEAFF TGTGCCAGCAGTGAAGTGGTCTCCCTAGAGACTGAAGCTTTCTTT
TRBJ1-3 TRBV6-1 - - CASSERNAGARGNTIYF TGTGCCAGCAGTGAAAGGAACGCAGGGGCGCGGGGAAACACCATATATTTT
TRBJ2-1 TRBV3-1/TRBV3-2 - - CASSQNYRETNEQFF TGTGCCAGCAGCCAAAACTACAGGGAAACCAATGAGCAGTTCTTC
TRBJ1-1 TRBV7-6 - - CASSNPYGVDTEAFF TGTGCCAGCAGCAACCCATACGGGGTCGACACTGAAGCTTTCTTT
TRBJ2-3 TRBV7-4 once TRBD2 CASSPRQGLAGPTDTQYF TGTGCCAGCAGCCCGAGACAGGGACTAGCGGGCCCCACAGATACGCAGTATTTT
TRBJ2-7 TRBV18 - - CASSPRSESYEQYF TGTGCCAGCTCACCCCGCTCTGAATCCTACGAGCAGTACTTC
TRBJ2-3 TRBV28 - - CASRALRRGLTDTQYF TGTGCCAGCAGAGCCCTACGGAGGGGGCTCACAGATACGCAGTATTTT
TRBJ2-2 TRBV2 - TRBD1 CASSRQGSIYTGELFF TGTGCCAGCAGCAGACAGGGGTCAATCTACACCGGGGAGCTGTTTTTT
TRBJ1-2 TRBV6-7 - TRBD1 CASSKPGTGGDYGYTF TGTGCCAGCAGTAAGCCCGGGACAGGTGGCGACTATGGCTACACCTTC